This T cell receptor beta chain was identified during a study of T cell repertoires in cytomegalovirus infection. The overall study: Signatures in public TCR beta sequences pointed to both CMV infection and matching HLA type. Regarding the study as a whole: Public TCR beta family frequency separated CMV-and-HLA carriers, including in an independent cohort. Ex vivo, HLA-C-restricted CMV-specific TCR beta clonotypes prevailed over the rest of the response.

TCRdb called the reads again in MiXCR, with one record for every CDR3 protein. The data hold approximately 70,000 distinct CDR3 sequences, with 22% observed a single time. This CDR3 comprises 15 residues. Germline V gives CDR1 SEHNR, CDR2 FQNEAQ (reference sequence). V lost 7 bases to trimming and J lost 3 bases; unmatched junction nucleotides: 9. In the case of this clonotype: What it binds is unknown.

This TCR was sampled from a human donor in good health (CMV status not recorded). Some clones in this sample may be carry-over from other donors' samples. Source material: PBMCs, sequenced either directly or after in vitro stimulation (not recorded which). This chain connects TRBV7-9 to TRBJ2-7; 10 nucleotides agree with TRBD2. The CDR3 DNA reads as TGTGCCAGCACCCTAGCGGCTAGCGGGAGCTACGAGCAGTACGTC. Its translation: CASTLAASGSYEQYV.